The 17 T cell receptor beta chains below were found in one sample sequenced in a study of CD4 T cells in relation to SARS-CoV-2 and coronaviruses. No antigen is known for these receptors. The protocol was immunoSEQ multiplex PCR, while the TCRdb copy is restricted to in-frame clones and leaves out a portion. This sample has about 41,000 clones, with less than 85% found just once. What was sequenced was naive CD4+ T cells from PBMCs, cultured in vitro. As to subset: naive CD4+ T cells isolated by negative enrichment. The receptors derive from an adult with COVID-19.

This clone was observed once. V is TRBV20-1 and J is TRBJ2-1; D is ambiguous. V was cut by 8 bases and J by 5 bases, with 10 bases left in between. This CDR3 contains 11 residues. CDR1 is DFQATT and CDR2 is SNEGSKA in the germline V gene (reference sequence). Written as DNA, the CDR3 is TGCAGTCTCCGGTGGGACAATGAGCAGTTCTTC. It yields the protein CSLRWDNEQFF.

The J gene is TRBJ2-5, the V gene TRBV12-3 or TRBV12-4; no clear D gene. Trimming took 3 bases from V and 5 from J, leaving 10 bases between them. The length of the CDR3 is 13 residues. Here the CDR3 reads CASSLRRRETQYF. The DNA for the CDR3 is TGTGCCAGCAGTTTGCGGCGGCGGGAGACCCAGTACTTC.

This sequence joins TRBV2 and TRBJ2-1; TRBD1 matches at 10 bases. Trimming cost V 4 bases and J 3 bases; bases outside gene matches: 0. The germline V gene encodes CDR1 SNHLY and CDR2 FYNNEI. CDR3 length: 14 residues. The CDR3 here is CASSGTGGYNEQFF. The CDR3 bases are TGTGCCAGCAGTGGGACAGGGGGCTACAATGAGCAGTTCTTC.

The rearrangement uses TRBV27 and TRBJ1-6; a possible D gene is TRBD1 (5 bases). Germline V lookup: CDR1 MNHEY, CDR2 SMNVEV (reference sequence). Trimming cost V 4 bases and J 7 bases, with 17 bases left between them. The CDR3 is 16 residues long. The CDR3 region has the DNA TGTGCCAGCAGTTCTGTCATCGGGACGCAGAATTCACCCCTCCACTTT. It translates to CASSSVIGTQNSPLHF.

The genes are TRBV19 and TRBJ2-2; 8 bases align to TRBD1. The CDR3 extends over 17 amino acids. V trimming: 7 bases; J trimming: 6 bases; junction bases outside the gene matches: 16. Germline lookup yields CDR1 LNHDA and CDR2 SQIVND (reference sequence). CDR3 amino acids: CASTDGVSRGRAGELFF. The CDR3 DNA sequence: TGTGCCAGTACCGATGGTGTTAGCAGGGGGCGGGCCGGGGAGCTGTTTTTT.

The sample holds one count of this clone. CDR3 bases: TGTGCCAGCAACCGGGGACAGGGCTACGAGCAGTACTTC. It yields the protein CASNRGQGYEQYF. The chain is built from TRBV19 and TRBJ2-7; TRBD1 aligns across 9 bases. Trimming removed 9 bases from V and 3 bases from J; junction bases left unmatched: 6. This CDR3 has 13 amino acids. In germline, CDR1 is LNHDA, CDR2 SQIVND (reference sequence).

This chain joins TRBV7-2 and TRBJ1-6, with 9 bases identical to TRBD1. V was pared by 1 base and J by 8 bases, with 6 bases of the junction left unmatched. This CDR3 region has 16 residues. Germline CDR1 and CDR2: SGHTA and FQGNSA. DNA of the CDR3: TGTGCCAGCAGCTTAGGAGGGACAGGGAGTGATTCACCCCTCCACTTT. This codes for CASSLGGTGSDSPLHF.

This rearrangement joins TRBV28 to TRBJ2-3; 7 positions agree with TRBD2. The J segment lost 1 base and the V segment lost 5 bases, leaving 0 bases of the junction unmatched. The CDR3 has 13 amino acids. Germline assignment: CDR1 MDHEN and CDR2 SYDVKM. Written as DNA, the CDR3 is TGTGCCAGCAGTGCGGGAGGCACAGATACGCAGTATTTT. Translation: CASSAGGTDTQYF.

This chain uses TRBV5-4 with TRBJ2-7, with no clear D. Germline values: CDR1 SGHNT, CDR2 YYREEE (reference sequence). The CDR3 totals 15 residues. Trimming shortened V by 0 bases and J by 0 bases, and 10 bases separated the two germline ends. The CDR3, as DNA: TGTGCCAGCAGCTTGGAGATGGGCGACTCCTACGAGCAGTACTTC. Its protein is CASSLEMGDSYEQYF.

The CDR3 loop is CAIQKDRYHGYTF. The CDR3 DNA sequence: TGTGCCATACAAAAGGACAGGTACCATGGCTACACCTTC. This chain joins TRBV10-3 and TRBJ1-2, with 7 bases identical to TRBD1. CDR1 is ENHRY and CDR2 is SYGVKD in the germline V gene. The V segment lost 9 bases and the J segment 6 bases; nucleotides outside the gene matches: 10. The CDR3 runs 13 residues.

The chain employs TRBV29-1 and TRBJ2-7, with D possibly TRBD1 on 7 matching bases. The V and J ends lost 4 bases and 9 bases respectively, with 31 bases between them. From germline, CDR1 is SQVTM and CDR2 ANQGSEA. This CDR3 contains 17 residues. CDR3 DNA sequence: TGCAGCGTTGTTACCGTTAGAGGGGCAGGGGGGACACGAGCGCAGTACTTC. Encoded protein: CSVVTVRGAGGTRAQYF.

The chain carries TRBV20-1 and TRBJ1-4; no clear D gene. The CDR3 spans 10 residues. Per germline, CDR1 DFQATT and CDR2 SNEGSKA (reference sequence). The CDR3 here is CSPTREKLFF. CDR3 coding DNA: TGCAGCCCCACTCGGGAAAAACTGTTTTTT.

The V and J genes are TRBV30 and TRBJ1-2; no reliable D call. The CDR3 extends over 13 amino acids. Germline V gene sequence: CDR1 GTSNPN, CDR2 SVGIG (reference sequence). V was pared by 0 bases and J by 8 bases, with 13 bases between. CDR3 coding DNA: TGTGCCTGGAGTGTAGGTGCAGGTCTAGGCTACACCTTC. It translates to CAWSVGAGLGYTF.

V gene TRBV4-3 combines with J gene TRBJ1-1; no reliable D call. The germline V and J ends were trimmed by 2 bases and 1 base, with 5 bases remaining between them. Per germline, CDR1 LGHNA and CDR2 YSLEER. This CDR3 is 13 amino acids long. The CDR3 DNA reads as TGCGCCAGCAGCCAACAGGAGAACACTGAAGCTTTCTTT. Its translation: CASSQQENTEAFF.

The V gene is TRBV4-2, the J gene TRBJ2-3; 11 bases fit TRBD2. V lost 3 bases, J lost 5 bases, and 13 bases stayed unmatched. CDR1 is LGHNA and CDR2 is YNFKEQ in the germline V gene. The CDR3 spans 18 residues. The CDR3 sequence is CASSQGLAARQGRDTQYF. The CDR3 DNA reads TGTGCCAGCAGCCAGGGACTAGCGGCACGACAGGGTAGAGATACGCAGTATTTT.

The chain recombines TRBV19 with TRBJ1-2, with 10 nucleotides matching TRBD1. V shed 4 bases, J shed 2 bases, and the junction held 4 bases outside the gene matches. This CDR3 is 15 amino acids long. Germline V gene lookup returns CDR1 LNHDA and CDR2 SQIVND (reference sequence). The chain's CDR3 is CASSRGQGSNYGYTF. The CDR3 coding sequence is TGTGCCAGTAGTAGGGGACAGGGGTCAAACTATGGCTACACCTTC.

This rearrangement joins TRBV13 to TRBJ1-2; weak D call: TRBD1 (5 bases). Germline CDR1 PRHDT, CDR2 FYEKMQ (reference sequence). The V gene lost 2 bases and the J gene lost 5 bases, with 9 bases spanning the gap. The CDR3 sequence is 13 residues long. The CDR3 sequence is CASSLMTEYGYTF. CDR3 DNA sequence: TGTGCCAGCAGCTTAATGACAGAGTATGGCTACACCTTC.